This TCR beta chain appears in the sequencing data of a study of shared clonotypes between healthy human individuals. Overall study context: Plates per donor: three CD4 naive, three CD4 memory, two CD8 naive, one CD8 memory. General observations from the study: The expectation was that sequencing depth would affect clonotype sharing among donors. The researchers took only blood, and tissue repertoires probably look different.

In the case of this clone: What it binds is not known.

Assay used: immunoSEQ multiplex PCR; TCRdb lists only in-frame clones, some missing. The sample carries around 2.5 million clones, 80% to 95% recorded once. This CDR3 spans 15 amino acids. The V gene lost 6 bases and the J gene lost 9 bases, with 21 bases spanning the gap. Germline lookup yields CDR1 LNHDA and CDR2 SQIVND (reference sequence). Sequencing was performed on naive CD4+ T cells from PBMCs. Documented subset: CD45RA+ positively selected. This TCR was recovered from a man aged 18 to 30 in good health. Some clones in this sample may be carry-over from other donors' samples. This chain uses TRBV19 with TRBJ1-5, with unresolved D. Written as DNA, the CDR3 is TGTGCCAGTAGCCCCCTAGGCGAGGGCCCGGGGCCCCAGCATTTT. It translates to CASSPLGEGPGPQHF.